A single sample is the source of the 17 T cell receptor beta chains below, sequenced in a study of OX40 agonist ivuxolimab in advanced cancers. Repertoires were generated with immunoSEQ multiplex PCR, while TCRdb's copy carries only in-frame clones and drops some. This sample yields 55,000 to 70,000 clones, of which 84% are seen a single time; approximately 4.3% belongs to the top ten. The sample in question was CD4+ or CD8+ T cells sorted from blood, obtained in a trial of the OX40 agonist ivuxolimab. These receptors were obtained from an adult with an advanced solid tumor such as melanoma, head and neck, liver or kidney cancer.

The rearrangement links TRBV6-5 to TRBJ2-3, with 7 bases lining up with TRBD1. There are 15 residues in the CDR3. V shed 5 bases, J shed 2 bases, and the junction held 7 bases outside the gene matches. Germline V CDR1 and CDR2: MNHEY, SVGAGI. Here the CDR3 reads CASSPGQTITDTQYF. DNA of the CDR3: TGTGCCAGCAGTCCGGGACAGACGATCACAGATACGCAGTATTTT.

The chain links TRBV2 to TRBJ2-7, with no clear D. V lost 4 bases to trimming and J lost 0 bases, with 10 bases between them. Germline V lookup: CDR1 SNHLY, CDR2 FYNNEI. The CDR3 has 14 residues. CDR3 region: CASSVLGNSYEQYF. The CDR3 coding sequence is TGTGCCAGCAGTGTCCTCGGAAACTCCTACGAGCAGTACTTC.

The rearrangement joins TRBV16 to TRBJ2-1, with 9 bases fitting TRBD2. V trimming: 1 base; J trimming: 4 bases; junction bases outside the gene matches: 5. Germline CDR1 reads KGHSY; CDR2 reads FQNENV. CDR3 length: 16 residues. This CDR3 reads CASSQFISGGYNEQFF. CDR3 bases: TGTGCCAGCAGCCAATTCATCAGCGGGGGGTACAATGAGCAGTTCTTC.

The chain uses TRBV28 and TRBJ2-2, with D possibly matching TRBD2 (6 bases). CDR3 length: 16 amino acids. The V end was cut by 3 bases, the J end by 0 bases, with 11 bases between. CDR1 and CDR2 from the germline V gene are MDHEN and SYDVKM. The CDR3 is CASSFWRGSNTGELFF. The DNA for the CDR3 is TGTGCCAGCAGTTTTTGGCGGGGATCGAACACCGGGGAGCTGTTTTTT. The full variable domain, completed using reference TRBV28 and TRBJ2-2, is DVKVTQSSRYLVKRTGEKVFLECVQDMDHENMFWYRQDPGLGLRLIYFSYDVKMKEKGDIPEGYSVSREKKERFSLILESASTNQTSMYLCASSFWRGSNTGELFFGEGSRLTVL.

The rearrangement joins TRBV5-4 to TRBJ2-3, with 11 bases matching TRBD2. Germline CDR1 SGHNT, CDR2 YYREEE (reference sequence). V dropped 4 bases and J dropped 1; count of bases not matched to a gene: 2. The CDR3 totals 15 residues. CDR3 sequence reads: CASSEGLAGTDTQYF. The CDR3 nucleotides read TGTGCCAGCAGCGAGGGACTAGCGGGCACAGATACGCAGTATTTT.

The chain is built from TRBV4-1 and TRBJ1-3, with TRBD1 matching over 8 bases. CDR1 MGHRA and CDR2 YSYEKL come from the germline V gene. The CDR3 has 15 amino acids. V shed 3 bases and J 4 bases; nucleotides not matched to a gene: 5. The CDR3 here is CASSQPDREGNTIYF. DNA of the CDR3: TGCGCCAGCAGCCAGCCGGACAGGGAGGGAAACACCATATATTTT.

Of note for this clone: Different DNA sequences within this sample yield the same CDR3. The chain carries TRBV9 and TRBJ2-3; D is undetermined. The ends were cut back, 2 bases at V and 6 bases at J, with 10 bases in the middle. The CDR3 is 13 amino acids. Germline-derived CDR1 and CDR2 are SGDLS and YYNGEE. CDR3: CASSVTSADTQYF. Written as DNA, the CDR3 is TGTGCCAGCAGCGTGACCTCCGCCGATACGCAGTATTTT.

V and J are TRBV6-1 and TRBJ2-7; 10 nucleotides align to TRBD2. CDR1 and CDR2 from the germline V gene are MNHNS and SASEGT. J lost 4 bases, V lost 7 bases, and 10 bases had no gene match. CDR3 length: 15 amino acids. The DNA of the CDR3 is TGTGCCAGCAACGCGGGGGTAGCGGGGGGTTACGAGCAGTACTTC. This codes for CASNAGVAGGYEQYF.

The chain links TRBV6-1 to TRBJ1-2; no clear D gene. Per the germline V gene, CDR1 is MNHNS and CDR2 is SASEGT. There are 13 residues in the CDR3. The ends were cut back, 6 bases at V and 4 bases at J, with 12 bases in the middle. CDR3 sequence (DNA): TGTGCCAGCAGGGCCAGCGACTTCTATGGCTACACCTTC. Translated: CASRASDFYGYTF.

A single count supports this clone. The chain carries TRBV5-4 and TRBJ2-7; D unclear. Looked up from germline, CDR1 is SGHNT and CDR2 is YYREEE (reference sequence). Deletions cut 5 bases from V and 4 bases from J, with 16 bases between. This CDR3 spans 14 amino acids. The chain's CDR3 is CASSPPPPSYEQYF. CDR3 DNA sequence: TGTGCCAGCAGTCCTCCCCCCCCAAGTTACGAGCAGTACTTC.

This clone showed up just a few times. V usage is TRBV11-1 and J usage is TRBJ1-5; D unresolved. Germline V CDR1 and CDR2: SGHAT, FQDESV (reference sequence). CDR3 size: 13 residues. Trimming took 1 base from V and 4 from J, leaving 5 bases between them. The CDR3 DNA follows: TGTGCCAGCAGCTTAGAGGATAATCAGCCCCAGCATTTT. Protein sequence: CASSLEDNQPQHF. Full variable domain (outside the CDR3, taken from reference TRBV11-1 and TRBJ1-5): EAEVAQSPRYKITEKSQAVAFWCDPISGHATLYWYRQILGQGPELLVQFQDESVVDDSQLPKDRFSAERLKGVDSTLKIQPAELGDSAMYLCASSLEDNQPQHFGDGTRLSIL.

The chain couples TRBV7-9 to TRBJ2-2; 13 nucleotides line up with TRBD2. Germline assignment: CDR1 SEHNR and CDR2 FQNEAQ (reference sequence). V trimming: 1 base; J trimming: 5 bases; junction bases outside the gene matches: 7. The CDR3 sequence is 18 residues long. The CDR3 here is CASSLGTSGSSGTGELFF. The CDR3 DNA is TGTGCCAGCAGCTTAGGGACTAGCGGGAGTTCCGGAACCGGGGAGCTGTTTTTT.

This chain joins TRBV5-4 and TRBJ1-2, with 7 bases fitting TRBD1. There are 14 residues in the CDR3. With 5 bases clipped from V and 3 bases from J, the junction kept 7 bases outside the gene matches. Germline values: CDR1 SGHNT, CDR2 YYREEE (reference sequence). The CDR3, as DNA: TGTGCCAGCAGTTACGACAGGGCTGACTATGGCTACACCTTC. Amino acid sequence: CASSYDRADYGYTF.

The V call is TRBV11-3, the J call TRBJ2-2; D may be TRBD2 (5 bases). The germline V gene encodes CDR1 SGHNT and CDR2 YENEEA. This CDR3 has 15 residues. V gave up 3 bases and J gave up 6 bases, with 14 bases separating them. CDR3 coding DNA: TGTGCCAGCAGCTTGAGCGGTGGGAGTGCCGGGGAGCTGTTTTTT. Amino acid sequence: CASSLSGGSAGELFF.

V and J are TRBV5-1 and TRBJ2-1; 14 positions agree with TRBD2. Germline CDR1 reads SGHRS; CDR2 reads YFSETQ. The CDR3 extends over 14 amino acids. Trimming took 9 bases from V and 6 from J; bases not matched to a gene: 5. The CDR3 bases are TGCGCCACAAGCGGGACTAGCGGGAGCAATGAGCAGTTCTTC. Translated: CATSGTSGSNEQFF.

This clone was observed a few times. CDR3 in amino acids: CAISRDRGLYEQYF. CDR3 nucleotides: TGTGCCATCAGTCGGGACAGGGGGTTGTACGAGCAGTACTTC. The chain joins TRBV10-3 to TRBJ2-7, with 11 bases aligning to TRBD1. Germline CDR1 and CDR2: ENHRY and SYGVKD. With V trimmed by 5 bases and J by 4 bases, 4 bases remained unmatched. This CDR3 comprises 14 residues.

The CDR3 loop is CASSPKQTGTSTDTQYF. The CDR3 coding sequence is TGTGCCAGCTCACCAAAGCAGACGGGGACTAGCACAGATACGCAGTATTTT. This chain connects TRBV18 to TRBJ2-3, with TRBD2 as a possible D gene (6 bases). V was shortened by 2 bases and J by 0 bases, with 15 bases between the two germline ends. This CDR3 has 17 amino acids. The germline V gene has CDR1 KGHSH and CDR2 LQKENI.